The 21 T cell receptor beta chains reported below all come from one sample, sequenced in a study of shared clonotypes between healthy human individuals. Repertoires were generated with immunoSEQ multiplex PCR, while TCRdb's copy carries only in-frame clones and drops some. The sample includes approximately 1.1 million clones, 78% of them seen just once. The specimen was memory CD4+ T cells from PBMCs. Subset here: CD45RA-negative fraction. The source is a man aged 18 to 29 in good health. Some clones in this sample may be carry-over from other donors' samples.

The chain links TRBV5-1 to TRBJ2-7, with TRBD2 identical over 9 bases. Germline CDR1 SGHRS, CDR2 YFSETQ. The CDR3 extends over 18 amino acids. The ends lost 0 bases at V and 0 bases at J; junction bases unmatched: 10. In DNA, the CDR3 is TGCGCCAGCAGCTTGGCAAGTCCTGGCGGGAGGGACTCCTACGAGCAGTACTTC. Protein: CASSLASPGGRDSYEQYF. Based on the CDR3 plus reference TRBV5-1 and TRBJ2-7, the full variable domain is KAGVTQTPRYLIKTRGQQVTLSCSPISGHRSVSWYQQTPGQGLQFLFEYFSETQRNKGNFPGRFSGRQFSNSRSEMNVSTLELGDSALYLCASSLASPGGRDSYEQYFGPGTRLTVT.

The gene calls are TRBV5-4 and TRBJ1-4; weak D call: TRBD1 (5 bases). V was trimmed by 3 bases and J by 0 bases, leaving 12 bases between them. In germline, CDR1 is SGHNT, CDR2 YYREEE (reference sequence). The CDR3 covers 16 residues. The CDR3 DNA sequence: TGTGCCAGCAGCTCCGGGACGCCCGCAACTAATGAAAAACTGTTTTTT. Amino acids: CASSSGTPATNEKLFF.

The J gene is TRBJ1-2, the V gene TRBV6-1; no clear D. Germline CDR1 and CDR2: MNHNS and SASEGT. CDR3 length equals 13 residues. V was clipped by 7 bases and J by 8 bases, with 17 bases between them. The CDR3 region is CASTPGGPRGYTF. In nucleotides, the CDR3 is TGTGCCAGCACCCCGGGTGGCCCTCGGGGCTACACCTTC.

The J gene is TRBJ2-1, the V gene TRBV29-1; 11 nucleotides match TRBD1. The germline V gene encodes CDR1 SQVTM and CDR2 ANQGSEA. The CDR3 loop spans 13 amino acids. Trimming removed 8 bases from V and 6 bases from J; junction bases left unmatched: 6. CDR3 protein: CSSGQGALNEQFF. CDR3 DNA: TGCAGCTCCGGACAGGGGGCTCTCAATGAGCAGTTCTTC.

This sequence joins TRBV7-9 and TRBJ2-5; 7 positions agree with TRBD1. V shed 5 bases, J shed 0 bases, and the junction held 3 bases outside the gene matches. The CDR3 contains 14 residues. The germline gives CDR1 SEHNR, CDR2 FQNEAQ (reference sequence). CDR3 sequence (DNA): TGTGCCAGCAGCAAAACAGGGGACCAAGAGACCCAGTACTTC. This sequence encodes CASSKTGDQETQYF.

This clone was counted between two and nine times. The CDR3 bases are TGTGCCAGCAGTGATAAACTAGCGGGAGTGGCCGGGGAGCTGTTTTTT. Its protein product is CASSDKLAGVAGELFF. The J gene is TRBJ2-2, the V gene TRBV2; 11 bases match TRBD2. CDR3 length equals 16 residues. Germline values: CDR1 SNHLY, CDR2 FYNNEI. Losses at the gene ends were 3 bases for V and 6 bases for J; bases not matched to a gene: 6.

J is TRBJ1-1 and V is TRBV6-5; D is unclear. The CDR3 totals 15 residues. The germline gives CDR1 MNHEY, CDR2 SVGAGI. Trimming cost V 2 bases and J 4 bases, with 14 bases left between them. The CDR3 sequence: CASSYDVRMGTEAFF. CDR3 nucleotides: TGTGCCAGCAGTTACGATGTCCGAATGGGCACTGAAGCTTTCTTT.

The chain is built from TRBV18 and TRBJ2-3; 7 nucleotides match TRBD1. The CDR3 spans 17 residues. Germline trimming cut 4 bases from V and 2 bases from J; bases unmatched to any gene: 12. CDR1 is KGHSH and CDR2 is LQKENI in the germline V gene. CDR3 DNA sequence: TGTGCCAGCTCACTGAGACAGGGCCCGTCCGCCACAGATACGCAGTATTTT. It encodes CASSLRQGPSATDTQYF. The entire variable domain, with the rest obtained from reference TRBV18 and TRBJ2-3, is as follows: NAGVMQNPRHLVRRRGQEARLRCSPMKGHSHVYWYRQLPEEGLKFMVYLQKENIIDESGMPKERFSAEFPKEGPSILRIQQVVRGDSAAYFCASSLRQGPSATDTQYFGPGTRLTVL.

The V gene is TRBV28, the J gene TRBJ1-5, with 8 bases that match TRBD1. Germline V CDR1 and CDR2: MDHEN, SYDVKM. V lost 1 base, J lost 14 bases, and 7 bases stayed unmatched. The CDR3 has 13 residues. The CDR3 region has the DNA TGTGCCAGCAGTTTATCATGGGACAGGACGGAGCATTTT. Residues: CASSLSWDRTEHF.

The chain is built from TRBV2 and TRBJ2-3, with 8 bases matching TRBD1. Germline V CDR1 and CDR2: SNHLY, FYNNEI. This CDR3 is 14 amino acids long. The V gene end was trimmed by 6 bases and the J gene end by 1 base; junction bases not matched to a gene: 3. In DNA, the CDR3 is TGTGCCAGCAGCCCGGACAGGGGCACAGATACGCAGTATTTT. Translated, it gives CASSPDRGTDTQYF.

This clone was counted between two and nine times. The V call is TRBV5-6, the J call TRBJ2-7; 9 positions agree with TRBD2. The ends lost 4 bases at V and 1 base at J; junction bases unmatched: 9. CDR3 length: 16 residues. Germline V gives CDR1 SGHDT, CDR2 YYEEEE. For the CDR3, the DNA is TGTGCCAGCAGCCCCAAAGCGGGAGGCGCATCCTACGAGCAGTACTTC. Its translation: CASSPKAGGASYEQYF.

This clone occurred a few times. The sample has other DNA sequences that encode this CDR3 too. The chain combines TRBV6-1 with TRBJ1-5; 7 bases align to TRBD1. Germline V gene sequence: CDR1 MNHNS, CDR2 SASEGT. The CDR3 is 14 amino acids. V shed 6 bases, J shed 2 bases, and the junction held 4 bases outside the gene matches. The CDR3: CASSVGTGNQPQHF. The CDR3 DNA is TGTGCCAGCAGCGTAGGGACAGGCAATCAGCCCCAGCATTTT.

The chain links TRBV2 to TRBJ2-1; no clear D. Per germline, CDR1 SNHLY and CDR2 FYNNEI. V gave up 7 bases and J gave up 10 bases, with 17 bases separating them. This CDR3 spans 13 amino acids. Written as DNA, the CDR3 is TGTGCCAGCACTACGCAGCGACGGGCAGAGCAGTTCTTC. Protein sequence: CASTTQRRAEQFF.

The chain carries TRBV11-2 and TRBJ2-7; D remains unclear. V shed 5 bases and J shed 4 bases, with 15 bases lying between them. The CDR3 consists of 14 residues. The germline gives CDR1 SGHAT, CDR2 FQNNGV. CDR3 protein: CASSLDEAKYEQYF. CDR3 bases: TGTGCCAGCAGCCTGGACGAGGCAAAATACGAGCAGTACTTC.

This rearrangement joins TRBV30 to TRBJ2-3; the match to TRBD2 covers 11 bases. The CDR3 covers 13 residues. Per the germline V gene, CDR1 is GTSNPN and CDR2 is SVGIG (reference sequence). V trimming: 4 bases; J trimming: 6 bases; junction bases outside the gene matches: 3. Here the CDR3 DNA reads TGTGCCTGGACACTAGCGGGAGTCGATACGCAGTATTTT. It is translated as CAWTLAGVDTQYF.

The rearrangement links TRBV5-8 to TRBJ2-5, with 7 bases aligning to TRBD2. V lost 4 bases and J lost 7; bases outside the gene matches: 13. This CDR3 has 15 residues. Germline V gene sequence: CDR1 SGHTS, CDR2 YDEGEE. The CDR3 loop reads CASSPALAATGTQYF. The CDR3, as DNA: TGTGCCAGCAGCCCGGCCCTAGCGGCTACGGGGACCCAGTACTTC.

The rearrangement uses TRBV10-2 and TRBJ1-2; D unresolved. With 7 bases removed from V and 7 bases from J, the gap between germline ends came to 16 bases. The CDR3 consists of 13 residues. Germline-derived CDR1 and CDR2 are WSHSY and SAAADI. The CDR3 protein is CASTQLSVGGYTF. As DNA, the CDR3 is TGCGCCAGCACTCAGCTCTCGGTGGGTGGCTACACCTTC.

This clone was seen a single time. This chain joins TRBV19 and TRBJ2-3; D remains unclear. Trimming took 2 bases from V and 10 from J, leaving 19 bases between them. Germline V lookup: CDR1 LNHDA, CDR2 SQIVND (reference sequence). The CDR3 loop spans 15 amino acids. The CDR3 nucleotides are TGTGCCAGTAGTATATTCGGCAGGCCCCTCGTCCCGCAGTATTTT. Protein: CASSIFGRPLVPQYF. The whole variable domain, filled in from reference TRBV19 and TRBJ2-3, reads DGGITQSPKYLFRKEGQNVTLSCEQNLNHDAMYWYRQDPGQGLRLIYYSQIVNDFQKGDIAEGYSVSREKKESFPLTVTSAQKNPTAFYLCASSIFGRPLVPQYFGPGTRLTVL.

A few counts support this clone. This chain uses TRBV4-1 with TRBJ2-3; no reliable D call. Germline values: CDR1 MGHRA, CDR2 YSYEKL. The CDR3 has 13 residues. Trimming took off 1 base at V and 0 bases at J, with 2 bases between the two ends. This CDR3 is CASSQASTDTQYF. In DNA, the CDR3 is TGCGCCAGCAGCCAAGCTAGCACAGATACGCAGTATTTT.

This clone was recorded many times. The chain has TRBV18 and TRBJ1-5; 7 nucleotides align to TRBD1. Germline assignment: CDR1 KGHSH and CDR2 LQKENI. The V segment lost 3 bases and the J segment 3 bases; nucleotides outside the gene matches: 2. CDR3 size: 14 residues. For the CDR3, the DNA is TGTGCCAGCTCACCGGGGACAGCCAATCAGCCCCAGCATTTT. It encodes CASSPGTANQPQHF. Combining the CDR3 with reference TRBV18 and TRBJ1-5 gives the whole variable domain NAGVMQNPRHLVRRRGQEARLRCSPMKGHSHVYWYRQLPEEGLKFMVYLQKENIIDESGMPKERFSAEFPKEGPSILRIQQVVRGDSAAYFCASSPGTANQPQHFGDGTRLSIL.

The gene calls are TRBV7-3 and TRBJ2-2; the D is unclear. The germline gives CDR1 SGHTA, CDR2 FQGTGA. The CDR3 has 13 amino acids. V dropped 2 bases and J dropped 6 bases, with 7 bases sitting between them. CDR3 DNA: TGTGCCAGCAGCTTAGGTCTGGCCGGGGAGCTGTTTTTT. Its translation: CASSLGLAGELFF. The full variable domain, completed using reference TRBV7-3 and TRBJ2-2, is GAGVSQTPSNKVTEKGKYVELRCDPISGHTALYWYRQSLGQGPEFLIYFQGTGAADDSGLPNDRFFAVRPEGSVSTLKIQRTERGDSAVYLCASSLGLAGELFFGEGSRLTVL.